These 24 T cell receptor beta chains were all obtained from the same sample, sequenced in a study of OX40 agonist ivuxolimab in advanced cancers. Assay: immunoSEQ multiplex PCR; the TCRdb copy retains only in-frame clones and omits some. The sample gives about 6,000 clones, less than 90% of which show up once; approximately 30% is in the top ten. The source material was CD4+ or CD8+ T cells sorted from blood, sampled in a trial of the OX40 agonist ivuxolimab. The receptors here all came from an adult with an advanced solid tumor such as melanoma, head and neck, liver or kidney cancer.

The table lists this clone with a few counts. The CDR3 DNA is TGTGCCAGCAGTTACACTGGCCCCTACGAGCAGTACTTC. Protein product: CASSYTGPYEQYF. The chain couples TRBV6-6 to TRBJ2-7; D gene ambiguous. Germline V CDR1 and CDR2: MNHNY, SVGAGI (reference sequence). Trimming took 2 bases from V and 2 from J, leaving 7 bases between them. CDR3 size: 13 residues.

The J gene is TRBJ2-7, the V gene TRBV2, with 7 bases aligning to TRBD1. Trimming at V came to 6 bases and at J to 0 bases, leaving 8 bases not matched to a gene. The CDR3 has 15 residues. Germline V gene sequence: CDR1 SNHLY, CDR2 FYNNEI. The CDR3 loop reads CASRPGQANSYEQYF. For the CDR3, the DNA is TGTGCCAGCAGGCCCGGACAGGCGAACTCCTACGAGCAGTACTTC.

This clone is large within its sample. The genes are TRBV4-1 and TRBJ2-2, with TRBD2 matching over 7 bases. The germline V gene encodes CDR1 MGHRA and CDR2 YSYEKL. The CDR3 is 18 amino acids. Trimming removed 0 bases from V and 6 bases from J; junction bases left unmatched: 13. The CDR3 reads CASSQEEVGGDNAGELFF. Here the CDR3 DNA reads TGCGCCAGCAGCCAAGAAGAAGTGGGAGGGGATAACGCCGGGGAGCTGTTTTTT.

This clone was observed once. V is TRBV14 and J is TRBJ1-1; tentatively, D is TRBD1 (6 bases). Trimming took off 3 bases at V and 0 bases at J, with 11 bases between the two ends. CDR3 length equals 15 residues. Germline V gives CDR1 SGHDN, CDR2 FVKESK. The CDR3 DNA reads TGTGCCAGCAGCCAGGGACAAGGGATGAACACTGAAGCTTTCTTT. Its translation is CASSQGQGMNTEAFF.

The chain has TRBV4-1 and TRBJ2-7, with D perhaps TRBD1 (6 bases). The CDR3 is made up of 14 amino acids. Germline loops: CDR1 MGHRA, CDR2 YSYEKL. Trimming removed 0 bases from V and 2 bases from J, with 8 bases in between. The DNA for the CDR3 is TGCGCCAGCAGCCAAGATACAGGGACCTACGAGCAGTACTTC. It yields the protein CASSQDTGTYEQYF.

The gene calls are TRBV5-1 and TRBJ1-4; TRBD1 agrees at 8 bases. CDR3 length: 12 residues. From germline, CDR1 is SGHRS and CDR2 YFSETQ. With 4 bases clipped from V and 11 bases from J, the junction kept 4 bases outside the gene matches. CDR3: CASSPDREKLFF. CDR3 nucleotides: TGCGCCAGCAGCCCGGACAGGGAGAAACTGTTTTTT.

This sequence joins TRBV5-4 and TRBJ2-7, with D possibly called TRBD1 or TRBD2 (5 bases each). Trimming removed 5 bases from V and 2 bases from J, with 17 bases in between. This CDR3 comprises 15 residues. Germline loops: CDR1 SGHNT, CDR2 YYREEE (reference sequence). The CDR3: CASRGEQGPPYEQYF. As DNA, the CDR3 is TGTGCCAGCAGGGGGGAGCAGGGTCCCCCCTACGAGCAGTACTTC.

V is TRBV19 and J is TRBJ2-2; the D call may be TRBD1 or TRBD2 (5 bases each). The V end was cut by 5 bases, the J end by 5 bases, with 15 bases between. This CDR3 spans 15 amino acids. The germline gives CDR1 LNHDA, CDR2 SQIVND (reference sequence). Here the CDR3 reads CASSDRDLGTGELFF. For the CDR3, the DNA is TGTGCCAGTAGTGACCGGGACCTTGGGACCGGGGAGCTGTTTTTT. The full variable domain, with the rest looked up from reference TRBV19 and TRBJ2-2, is DGGITQSPKYLFRKEGQNVTLSCEQNLNHDAMYWYRQDPGQGLRLIYYSQIVNDFQKGDIAEGYSVSREKKESFPLTVTSAQKNPTAFYLCASSDRDLGTGELFFGEGSRLTVL.

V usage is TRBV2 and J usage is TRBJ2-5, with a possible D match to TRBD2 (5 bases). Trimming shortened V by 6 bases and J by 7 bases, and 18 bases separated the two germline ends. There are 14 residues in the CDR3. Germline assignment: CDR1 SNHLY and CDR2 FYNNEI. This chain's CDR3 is CASSQYGSRGTQYF. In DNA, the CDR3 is TGTGCCAGCAGCCAATATGGGAGCCGAGGGACCCAGTACTTC.

The CDR3 DNA reads as TGTGCCAGCAGCTTAGCCCCATGGGGTTATGGTTTGGGGGCGCTTGTAGAGACCCAGTACTTC. It translates to CASSLAPWGYGLGALVETQYF. The chain is built from TRBV7-2 and TRBJ2-5; possibly TRBD1 for D (6 bases). The V end was cut by 0 bases, the J end by 4 bases, with 30 bases between. This CDR3 has 21 amino acids. Germline V gene sequence: CDR1 SGHTA, CDR2 FQGNSA.

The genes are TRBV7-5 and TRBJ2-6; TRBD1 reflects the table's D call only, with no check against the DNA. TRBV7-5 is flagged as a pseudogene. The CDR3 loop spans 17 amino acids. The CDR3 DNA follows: TGTGCCAGAAGCCGGGACACCCCCTTCTCTGGGGCCAACGTCCTGACTTTC. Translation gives CARSRDTPFSGANVLTF.

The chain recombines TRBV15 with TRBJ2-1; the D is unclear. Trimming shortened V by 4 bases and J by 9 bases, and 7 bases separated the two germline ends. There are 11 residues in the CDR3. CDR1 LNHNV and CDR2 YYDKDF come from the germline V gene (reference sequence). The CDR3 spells CATSKAFEQFF. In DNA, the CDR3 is TGTGCCACCAGCAAGGCTTTTGAGCAGTTCTTC.

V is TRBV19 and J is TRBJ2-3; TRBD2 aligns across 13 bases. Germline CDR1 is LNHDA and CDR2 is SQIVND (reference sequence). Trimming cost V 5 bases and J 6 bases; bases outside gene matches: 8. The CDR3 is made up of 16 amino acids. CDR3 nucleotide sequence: TGTGCCAGTAGTGCGAGGGGACTAGCGGGACCCGATACGCAGTATTTT. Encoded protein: CASSARGLAGPDTQYF.

The CDR3 DNA reads TGTGCCACCAGCAGAGATGCGGCAGCCGAAGCTTTCTTT. It yields the protein CATSRDAAAEAFF. The rearrangement links TRBV15 to TRBJ1-1, with no clear D. Trimming shortened V by 0 bases and J by 8 bases, and 10 bases separated the two germline ends. Per germline, CDR1 LNHNV and CDR2 YYDKDF (reference sequence). The length of the CDR3 is 13 residues.

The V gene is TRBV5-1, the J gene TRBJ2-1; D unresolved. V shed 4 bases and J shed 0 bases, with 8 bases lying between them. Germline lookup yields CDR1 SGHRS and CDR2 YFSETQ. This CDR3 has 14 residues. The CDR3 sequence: CASSRSSSYNEQFF. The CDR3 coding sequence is TGCGCCAGCAGCAGATCTAGCTCCTACAATGAGCAGTTCTTC.

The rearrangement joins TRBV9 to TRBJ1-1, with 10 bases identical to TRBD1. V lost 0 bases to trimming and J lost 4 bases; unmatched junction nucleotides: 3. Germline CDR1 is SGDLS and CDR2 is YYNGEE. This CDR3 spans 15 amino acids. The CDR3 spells CASSVGTGGSTEAFF. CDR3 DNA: TGTGCCAGCAGCGTAGGGACAGGGGGTTCCACTGAAGCTTTCTTT.

The CDR3: CASSFPDRGGGYTF. DNA of the CDR3: TGTGCCAGCAGTTTTCCGGACAGGGGCGGGGGCTACACCTTC. V is TRBV28 and J is TRBJ1-2, with 9 bases matching TRBD1. The J segment lost 8 bases and the V segment lost 3 bases, leaving 7 bases of the junction unmatched. Looked up from germline, CDR1 is MDHEN and CDR2 is SYDVKM. This CDR3 has 14 residues.

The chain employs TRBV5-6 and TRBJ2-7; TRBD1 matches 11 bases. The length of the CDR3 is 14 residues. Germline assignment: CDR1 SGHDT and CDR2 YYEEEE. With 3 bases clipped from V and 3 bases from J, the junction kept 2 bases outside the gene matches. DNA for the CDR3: TGTGCCAGCAGCTACGGGACAGGGGGCTACGAGCAGTACTTC. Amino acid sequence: CASSYGTGGYEQYF.

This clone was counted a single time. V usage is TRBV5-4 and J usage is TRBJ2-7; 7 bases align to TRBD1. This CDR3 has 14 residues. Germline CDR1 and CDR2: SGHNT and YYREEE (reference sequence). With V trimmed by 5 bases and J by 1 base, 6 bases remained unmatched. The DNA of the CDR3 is TGTGCCAGCAGGGACCGGGACAGTTCCTACGAGCAGTACTTC. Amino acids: CASRDRDSSYEQYF.

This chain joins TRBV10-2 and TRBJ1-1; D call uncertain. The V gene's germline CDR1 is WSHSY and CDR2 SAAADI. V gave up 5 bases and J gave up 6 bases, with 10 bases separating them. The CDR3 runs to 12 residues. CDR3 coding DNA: TGCGCCAGCAGTTTACCTCCGTCTGAAGCTTTCTTT. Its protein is CASSLPPSEAFF.

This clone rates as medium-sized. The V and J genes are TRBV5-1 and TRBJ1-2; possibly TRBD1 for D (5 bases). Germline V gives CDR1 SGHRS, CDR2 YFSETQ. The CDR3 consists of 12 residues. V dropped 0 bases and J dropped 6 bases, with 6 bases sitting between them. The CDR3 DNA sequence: TGCGCCAGCAGCTTGGCAGGGAATGGCTACACCTTC. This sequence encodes CASSLAGNGYTF. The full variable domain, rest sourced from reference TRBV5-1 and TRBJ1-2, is KAGVTQTPRYLIKTRGQQVTLSCSPISGHRSVSWYQQTPGQGLQFLFEYFSETQRNKGNFPGRFSGRQFSNSRSEMNVSTLELGDSALYLCASSLAGNGYTFGSGTRLTVV.

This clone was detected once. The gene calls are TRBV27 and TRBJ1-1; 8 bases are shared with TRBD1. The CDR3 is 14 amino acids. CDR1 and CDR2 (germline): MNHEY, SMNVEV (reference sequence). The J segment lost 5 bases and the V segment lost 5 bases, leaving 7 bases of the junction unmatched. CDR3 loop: CASSPTGVGTEAFF. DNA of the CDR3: TGTGCCAGCAGTCCGACAGGGGTAGGGACTGAAGCTTTCTTT.

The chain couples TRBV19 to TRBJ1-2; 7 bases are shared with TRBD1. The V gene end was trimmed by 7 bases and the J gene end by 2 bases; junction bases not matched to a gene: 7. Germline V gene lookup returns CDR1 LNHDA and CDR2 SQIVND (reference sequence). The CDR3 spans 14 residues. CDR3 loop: CASIKTGANYGYTF. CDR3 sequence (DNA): TGTGCCAGTATCAAAACAGGGGCCAACTATGGCTACACCTTC. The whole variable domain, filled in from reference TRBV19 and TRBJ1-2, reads DGGITQSPKYLFRKEGQNVTLSCEQNLNHDAMYWYRQDPGQGLRLIYYSQIVNDFQKGDIAEGYSVSREKKESFPLTVTSAQKNPTAFYLCASIKTGANYGYTFGSGTRLTVV.

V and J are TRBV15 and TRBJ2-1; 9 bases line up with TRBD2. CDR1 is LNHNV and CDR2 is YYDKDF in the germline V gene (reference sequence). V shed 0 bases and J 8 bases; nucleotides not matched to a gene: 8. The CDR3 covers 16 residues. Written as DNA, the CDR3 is TGTGCCACCAGCAGAGATCGTGGGACTAGCATCCATGAGCAGTTCTTC. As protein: CATSRDRGTSIHEQFF.